This T cell receptor (beta chain) was captured in a study of OX40 agonist ivuxolimab in advanced cancers. About the research overall: Three patients showed partial responses: one hepatocellular carcinoma and two cutaneous melanoma cases. Findings and limits, study-wide: With doses of 0.1 to 3.0 mg/kg, CD4+ and CD8+ blood T cells had undergone clonal expansion by week 6. The antigens recognized by the expanded peripheral T cells, that is their antigen specificity, were not determined. In CD8+ T cells, expanded clones were on average more numerous than in CD4+.

Concerning this clone: Its antigen is currently unknown.

The data were produced by immunoSEQ multiplex PCR, yet TCRdb's version contains in-frame clones alone and is incomplete. The sample includes roughly 100,000 clones, just over 90% of them seen just once. The CDR3 is 17 residues long. The germline V gene has CDR1 MGHRA and CDR2 YSYEKL. V lost 0 bases to trimming and J lost 5 bases; unmatched junction nucleotides: 12. This sequence joins TRBV4-1 and TRBJ2-7; 8 nucleotides match TRBD1. The source was CD4+ or CD8+ T cells sorted from blood, collected in a trial of the OX40 agonist ivuxolimab. The TCR sequence derives from an adult with an advanced solid tumor such as melanoma, head and neck, liver or kidney cancer. The CDR3 loop reads CASSQDKGYQGADEQYF. CDR3 nucleotides: TGCGCCAGCAGCCAAGATAAGGGTTACCAGGGGGCCGACGAGCAGTACTTC.